Given below is one TCR beta chain in context. This record comes from a study of cytomegalovirus exposure and HLA in healthy donors. V shed 2 bases and J 2 bases; nucleotides not matched to a gene: 7. Germline-derived CDR1 and CDR2 are SGHNT and YYREEE (reference sequence). The CDR3 length is 17 residues. Primers included in the PCR were 60 Vbeta and 13 Jbeta primers. Sequencing was performed with immunoSEQ multiplex PCR; in TCRdb, only in-frame clones are kept and a portion is missing. The table records about 140,000 clones, roughly three fifths of them present only once. The V gene is TRBV5-4, the J gene TRBJ2-3; 11 bases are shared with TRBD2. The receptor comes from a male donor in good health and CMV-seronegative. The specimen sequenced was PBMCs. This CDR3 is CASSLELAGGPTDTQYF. In DNA, the CDR3 is TGTGCCAGCAGCTTAGAATTAGCGGGGGGGCCCACAGATACGCAGTATTTT.